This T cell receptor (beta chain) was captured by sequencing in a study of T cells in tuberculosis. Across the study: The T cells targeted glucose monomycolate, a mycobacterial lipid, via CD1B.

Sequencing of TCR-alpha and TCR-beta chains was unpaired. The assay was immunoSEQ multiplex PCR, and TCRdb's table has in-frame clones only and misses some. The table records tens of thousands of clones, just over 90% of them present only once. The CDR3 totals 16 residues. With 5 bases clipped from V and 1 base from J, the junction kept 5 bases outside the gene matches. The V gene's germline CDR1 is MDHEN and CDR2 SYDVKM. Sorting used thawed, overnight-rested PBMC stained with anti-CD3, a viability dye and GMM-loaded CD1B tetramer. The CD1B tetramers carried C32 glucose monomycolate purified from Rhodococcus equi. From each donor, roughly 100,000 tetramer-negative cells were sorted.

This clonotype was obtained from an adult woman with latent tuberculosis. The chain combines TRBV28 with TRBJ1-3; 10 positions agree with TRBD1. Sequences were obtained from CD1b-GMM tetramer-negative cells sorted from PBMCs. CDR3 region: CASSTPGQGSGNTIYF. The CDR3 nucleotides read TGTGCCAGCAGTACCCCGGGACAGGGGTCTGGAAACACCATATATTTT.